The rows below give T cell receptor beta chains drawn from one sample of a study of PD-L1 blockade in urothelial cancer. TCRdb's copy holds only in-frame clones and misses some; the assay was immunoSEQ multiplex PCR. Of tens of thousands of clones in the sample, approximately 80% were seen once. The material was PBMCs, obtained around atezolizumab (anti-PD-L1) treatment. The source is a man between 65 and 80 years old with urothelial cancer. CDR3s include the opening cysteine and the closing phenylalanine or tryptophan. The order of the fields is V gene, D gene, clone size, J gene, CDR3 DNA, CDR3 protein. D genes are given only for firm matches. Clone size is shown for a subset of rows, as once, few, many or a class of expanded clone.

TRBV7-2	NA	NA	TRBJ1-2	TGTGCCAGCAGCGTTGGACAGTTTAACTATGGCTACACCTTC	CASSVGQFNYGYTF
TRBV9	TRBD2	NA	TRBJ2-5	TGTGCCAGCAGCCCGGGGGGGCGGGATCTAGGAGAGACCCAGTACTTC	CASSPGGRDLGETQYF
TRBV2	NA	NA	TRBJ2-1	TGTGCCAGCACCCGGGGGGCGGCCCCTACCGAGCAGTTCTTC	CASTRGAAPTEQFF
TRBV28	NA	NA	TRBJ2-2	TGTGCCAGCAGTTCAATTTGGAACACCGGGGAGCTGTTTTTT	CASSSIWNTGELFF
TRBV7-2	NA	NA	TRBJ2-1	TGTGCCAGCAGCTTAGGAGGGTGGGGAAACAATGAGCAGTTCTTC	CASSLGGWGNNEQFF
TRBV6-1	TRBD2	once	TRBJ2-7	TGTGCCAGCAGTGGCCGGACTAGCGGATACTCCTACGAGCAGTACTTC	CASSGRTSGYSYEQYF
TRBV5-1	TRBD2	NA	TRBJ2-5	TGCGCCAGCAGCTTGAGGACTAGCGGGAGATTAGCATTAGAGACCCAGTACTTC	CASSLRTSGRLALETQYF
TRBV5-1	NA	NA	TRBJ2-5	TGCGCCAGCAGCTTGGGGGGGCGCCGTTCGGAGACCCAGTACTTC	CASSLGGRRSETQYF
TRBV28	NA	NA	TRBJ1-1	TGTGCCAGCAGTTTATCCTTCCCCGGCGCCCCCAGGTCTACTGAAGCTTTCTTT	CASSLSFPGAPRSTEAFF
TRBV18	TRBD1	NA	TRBJ2-7	TGTGCCAGCTCACCCACCCGTTTGGACAGGGGTTACGAGCAGTACTTC	CASSPTRLDRGYEQYF
TRBV2	NA	few	TRBJ2-7	TGTGCCAGCAGTACCGCAAGGGGCTCCTACGAGCAGTACTTC	CASSTARGSYEQYF
TRBV7-2	TRBD2	NA	TRBJ2-7	TGTGCCAGCAGCTTAGGGGGGGGAGCGGGAGTCTCCTACGAGCAGTACTTC	CASSLGGGAGVSYEQYF
TRBV5-6	NA	NA	TRBJ2-7	TGTGCCAGCAGCGGAGGACTCCACTACGAGCAGTACTTC	CASSGGLHYEQYF
TRBV28	TRBD2	NA	TRBJ2-7	TGTGCCAGCAGTACTAGCGGACGAACGTACGAGCAGTACTTC	CASSTSGRTYEQYF
TRBV19	TRBD1	NA	TRBJ1-1	TGTGCCAGTAGTAGGCCGGACAGGGCTGAAGCTTTCTTT	CASSRPDRAEAFF
TRBV5-6	TRBD2	few	TRBJ2-1	TGTGCCAGCAGCTTGAATTTCGGCGGGAGTTCCTACAATGAGCAGTTCTTC	CASSLNFGGSSYNEQFF
TRBV19	TRBD2	few	TRBJ2-1	TGTGCCACCTGGGGCGGGAGCAATGAGCAGTTCTTC	CATWGGSNEQFF
TRBV19	TRBD1	NA	TRBJ1-4	TGTGCCAGTACCGACAGGGTTAATGAAAAACTGTTTTTT	CASTDRVNEKLFF
TRBV5-6	NA	NA	TRBJ1-1	TGTGCCAGCAGCCTTAACACTTTCAGGGACTTGAACACTGAAGCTTTCTTT	CASSLNTFRDLNTEAFF
TRBV2	NA	NA	TRBJ1-5	TGTGCCAGCAGTGTTCGGGGGGCGGGGGTCAATCAGCCCCAGCATTTT	CASSVRGAGVNQPQHF
TRBV29-1	TRBD2	NA	TRBJ2-3	TGCAGCGTTCGGGAGGGCCGGGGTACGCAGTATTTT	CSVREGRGTQYF
TRBV5-1	NA	once	TRBJ2-1	TGCGCCAGCAGCGGAATGACTTACAATGAGCAGTTCTTC	CASSGMTYNEQFF
TRBV5-4	NA	NA	TRBJ1-2	TGTGCCAGCAGCTTAGAGGACAGCCGGGGCTACACCTTC	CASSLEDSRGYTF
TRBV9	TRBD1	NA	TRBJ1-6	TGTGCCAGCAGCCCTGGGACAGCGAGGGGTTCACCCCTCCACTTT	CASSPGTARGSPLHF
TRBV4-1	TRBD2	NA	TRBJ2-3	TGCGCCAGCAGCCAGGGACTGAGAGCGGGAGGGACCGATACGCAGTATTTT	CASSQGLRAGGTDTQYF
TRBV19	TRBD1	NA	TRBJ2-1	TGTGCCAGTAGTCCCCGAGACAGGGGGGTTTACAATGAGCAGTTCTTC	CASSPRDRGVYNEQFF
TRBV19	TRBD1	NA	TRBJ1-5	TGTGCCAGTAGTACCTACGACAGGGGTGGCAATCAGCCCCAGCATTTT	CASSTYDRGGNQPQHF
TRBV5-6	NA	NA	TRBJ1-4	TGTGCCAGCAGCTTGGACCGGGGTCGGGGTGAAAAACTGTTTTTT	CASSLDRGRGEKLFF
TRBV18	TRBD1	NA	TRBJ1-1	TGTGCCAGCTCACCGACGAGACAGGGAATGGCTTTCTTT	CASSPTRQGMAFF
TRBV15	NA	NA	TRBJ2-7	TGTGCCACCAGGGCTCCCAGCTCCTACGAGCAGTACTTC	CATRAPSSYEQYF
TRBV9	TRBD2	NA	TRBJ2-7	TGTGCCAGCAGCGTTACCCGGGAGGCCAGGGAGCAGTACTTC	CASSVTREAREQYF
TRBV14	NA	NA	TRBJ2-3	TGTGCCAGCAGCCAAGACTACACAGATACGCAGTATTTT	CASSQDYTDTQYF
TRBV9	NA	few	TRBJ1-1	TGTGCCAGCAGCGTAGGCTACACCGAGGGAGCTTTCTTT	CASSVGYTEGAFF
TRBV9	NA	NA	TRBJ2-3	TGTGCCAGCAGCTCTAACAGGGCCGGCGGTGGTACGCAGTATTTT	CASSSNRAGGGTQYF
TRBV29-1	TRBD2	once	TRBJ2-7	TGCAGCGTTGGGACTAGCGAGACCTACGAGCAGTACTTC	CSVGTSETYEQYF
TRBV29-1	NA	few	TRBJ2-7	TGCAGCGTTGATACCGAGTACGAGCAGTACTTC	CSVDTEYEQYF
TRBV7-2	NA	NA	TRBJ1-5	TGTGCCAGCAGCTTAGCGCTCCCGGGTTATAGCAATCAGCCCCAGCATTTT	CASSLALPGYSNQPQHF
TRBV6-1	TRBD2	few	TRBJ2-1	TGTGCCAGCAGTCGTCCGGGACTAGCGGACAATGAGCAGTTCTTC	CASSRPGLADNEQFF
TRBV29-1	NA	NA	TRBJ2-3	TGCAGCGTTGTGCTACTCCCCTTTACGGGCACAGATACGCAGTATTTT	CSVVLLPFTGTDTQYF
TRBV5-1	NA	NA	TRBJ2-7	TGCGCCAGCAGCATTAACACCGACGAGCAGTACTTC	CASSINTDEQYF
TRBV10-2	TRBD2	NA	TRBJ2-2	TGCGCCAGCAGTGAGTCTAGACGGACTAGCGGCACCGGGGAGCTGTTTTTT	CASSESRRTSGTGELFF
TRBV5-1	TRBD1	NA	TRBJ2-5	TGCGCCAGCAGCGGGGGACAGGGTACAGGGGAGACCCAGTACTTC	CASSGGQGTGETQYF
TRBV7-9	TRBD1	NA	TRBJ2-3	TGTGCCAGCAGCCTGACAGGGGTGGCAGATACGCAGTATTTT	CASSLTGVADTQYF
TRBV6-5	NA	NA	TRBJ1-4	TGTGCCAGCAGACCCCTAGAGGGGGAACTGTTTTTT	CASRPLEGELFF
TRBV5-6	NA	NA	TRBJ1-5	TGTGCCAGCAGCTTGCCGGGTAACAATCAGCCCCAGCATTTT	CASSLPGNNQPQHF
TRBV4-1	TRBD2	NA	TRBJ2-7	TGCGCCAGCAGCCAGGCGGGGGGGGCCTACGAGCAGTACTTC	CASSQAGGAYEQYF
TRBV5-1	TRBD1	NA	TRBJ1-4	TGCGCCAGCAGCCAGAGACAGGGGTCTAATGAAAAACTGTTTTTT	CASSQRQGSNEKLFF
TRBV6-6	NA	NA	TRBJ2-2	TGTGCCAGCACCTACACCGGGGAGCTGTTTTTT	CASTYTGELFF
TRBV19	TRBD1	NA	TRBJ2-5	TGTGCCAGTAGTTCGAGACAGGGGGCCTCCCACCAAGAGACCCAGTACTTC	CASSSRQGASHQETQYF
TRBV11-2	TRBD1	few	TRBJ2-7	TGTGCCAGCAGCTTTGGACAGGGGAACGAGCAGTACTTC	CASSFGQGNEQYF
TRBV7-9	TRBD2	once	TRBJ2-7	TGTGCCAGCAGCTCAGGACTAGCGGGAGCCTACGAGCAGTACTTC	CASSSGLAGAYEQYF
TRBV19	NA	NA	TRBJ1-6	TGTGCCAGTAGGAGCCCCCGCGGCTATAATTCACCCCTCCACTTT	CASRSPRGYNSPLHF
TRBV9	NA	few	TRBJ2-1	TGTGCCAGCAGCGTAGATGCGGGGAGTGAGCAGTTCTTC	CASSVDAGSEQFF
TRBV29-1	TRBD2	NA	TRBJ2-5	TGCAGCGCCTCTAGCGGGAGAAAGGGGGAGACCCAGTACTTC	CSASSGRKGETQYF
TRBV4-1	NA	NA	TRBJ1-2	TGCGCCAGCAGCCAACAGGGGTGGGGCTACACCTTC	CASSQQGWGYTF
TRBV5-4	TRBD1	NA	TRBJ2-7	TGTGCCAGCAGCTGGACCCCACAGGGGCGACTCGCTGACGAGCAGTACTTC	CASSWTPQGRLADEQYF
TRBV4-2	NA	NA	TRBJ2-2	TGTGCCAGCAGCCATCTGGGACAAAAAAGCACCGGGGAGCTGTTTTTT	CASSHLGQKSTGELFF
TRBV28	TRBD1	NA	TRBJ2-7	TGTGCCAGCAGTTCAACGGACAGGGGGGCCTACGAGCAGTACTTC	CASSSTDRGAYEQYF
TRBV5-1	NA	NA	TRBJ2-3	TGCGCCAGCAGCTTGGAGCCAGATACGCAGTATTTT	CASSLEPDTQYF